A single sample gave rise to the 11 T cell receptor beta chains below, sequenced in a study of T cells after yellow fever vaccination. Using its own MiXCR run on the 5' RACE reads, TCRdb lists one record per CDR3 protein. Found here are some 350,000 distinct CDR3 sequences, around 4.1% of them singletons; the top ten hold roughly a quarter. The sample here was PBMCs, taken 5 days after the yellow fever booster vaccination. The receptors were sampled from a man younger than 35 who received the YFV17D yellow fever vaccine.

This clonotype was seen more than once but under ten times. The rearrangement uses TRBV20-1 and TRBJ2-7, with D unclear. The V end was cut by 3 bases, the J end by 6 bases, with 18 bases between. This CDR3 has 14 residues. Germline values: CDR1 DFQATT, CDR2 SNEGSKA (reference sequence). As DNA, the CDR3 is TGCAGTGCTAGGGGTGGGTCAGATTTACGCGAGCAGTACGTC. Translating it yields CSARGGSDLREQYV.

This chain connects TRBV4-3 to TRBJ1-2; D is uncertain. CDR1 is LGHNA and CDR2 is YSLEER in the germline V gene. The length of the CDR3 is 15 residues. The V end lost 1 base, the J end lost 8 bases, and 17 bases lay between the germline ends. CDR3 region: CASSQVEWFSGGYTF. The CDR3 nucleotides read TGCGCCAGCAGCCAAGTAGAGTGGTTTTCTGGCGGCTACACCTTC.

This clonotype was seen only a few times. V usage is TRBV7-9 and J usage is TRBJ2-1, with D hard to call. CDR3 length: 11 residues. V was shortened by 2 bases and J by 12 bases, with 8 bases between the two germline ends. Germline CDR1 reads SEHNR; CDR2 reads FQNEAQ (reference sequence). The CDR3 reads CASSLYYSQFF. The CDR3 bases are TGTGCCAGCAGCTTATACTATTCGCAGTTCTTC.

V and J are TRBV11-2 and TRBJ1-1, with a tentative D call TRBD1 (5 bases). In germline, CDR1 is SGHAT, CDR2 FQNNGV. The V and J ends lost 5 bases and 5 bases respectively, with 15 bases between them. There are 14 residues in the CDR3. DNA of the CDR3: TGTGCCAGCAGCCCTATTACAGGTCGGACTGAAGCTTTCTTT. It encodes CASSPITGRTEAFF.

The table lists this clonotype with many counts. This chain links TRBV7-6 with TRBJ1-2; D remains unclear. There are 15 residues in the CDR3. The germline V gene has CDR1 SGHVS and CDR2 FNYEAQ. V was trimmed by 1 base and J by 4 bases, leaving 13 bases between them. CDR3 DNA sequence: TGTGCCAGCAGCTTAGGCACAGACGGACTCTATGGCTACACCTTC. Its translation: CASSLGTDGLYGYTF. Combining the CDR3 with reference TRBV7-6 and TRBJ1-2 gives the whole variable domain GAGVSQSPRYKVTKRGQDVALRCDPISGHVSLYWYRQALGQGPEFLTYFNYEAQQDKSGLPNDRFSAERPEGSISTLTIQRTEQRDSAMYRCASSLGTDGLYGYTFGSGTRLTVV.

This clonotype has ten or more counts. CDR3 sequence: CASSDSFPALKAFF. The CDR3 DNA is TGCGCCAGCTCAGACAGTTTTCCGGCGCTGAAAGCTTTCTTT. The chain uses TRBV4-3 and TRBJ1-1, with D possibly being TRBD1 (5 bases). Trimming removed 8 bases at V and 9 bases at J, with 22 bases between. Germline loops: CDR1 LGHNA, CDR2 YSLEER. The CDR3 sequence is 14 residues long.

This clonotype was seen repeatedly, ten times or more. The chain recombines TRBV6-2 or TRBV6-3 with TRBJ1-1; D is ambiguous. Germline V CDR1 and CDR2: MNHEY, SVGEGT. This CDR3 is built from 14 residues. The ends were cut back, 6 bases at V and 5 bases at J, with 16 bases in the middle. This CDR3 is CASSPPPSSTEAFF. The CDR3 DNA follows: TGTGCCAGCAGCCCTCCACCGTCAAGTACTGAAGCTTTCTTT.

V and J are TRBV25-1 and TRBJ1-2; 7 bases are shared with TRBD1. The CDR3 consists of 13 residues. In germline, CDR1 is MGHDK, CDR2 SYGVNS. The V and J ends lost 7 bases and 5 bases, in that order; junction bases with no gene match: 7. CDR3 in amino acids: CASKEGAGYGYTF. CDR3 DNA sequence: TGTGCCAGCAAGGAGGGGGCTGGTTATGGCTACACCTTC.

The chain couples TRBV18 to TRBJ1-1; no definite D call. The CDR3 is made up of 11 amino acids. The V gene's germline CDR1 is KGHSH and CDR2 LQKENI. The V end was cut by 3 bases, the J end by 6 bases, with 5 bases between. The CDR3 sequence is CASSPQAEAFF. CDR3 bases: TGTGCCAGCTCACCGCAAGCTGAAGCTTTCTTT.

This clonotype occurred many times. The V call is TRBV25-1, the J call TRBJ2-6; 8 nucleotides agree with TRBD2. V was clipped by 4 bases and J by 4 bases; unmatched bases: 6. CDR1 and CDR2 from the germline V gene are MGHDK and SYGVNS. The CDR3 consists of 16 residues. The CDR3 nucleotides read TGTGCCAGCAGTGTTCCCGGGAGGGCCGGGGCCAACGTCCTGACTTTC. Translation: CASSVPGRAGANVLTF.

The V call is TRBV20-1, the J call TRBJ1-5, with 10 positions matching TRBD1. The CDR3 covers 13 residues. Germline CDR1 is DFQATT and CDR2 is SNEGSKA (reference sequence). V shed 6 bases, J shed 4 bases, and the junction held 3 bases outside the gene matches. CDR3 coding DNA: TGCAGTGCGGCGGACAGGGGGAATCAGCCCCAGCATTTT. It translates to CSAADRGNQPQHF.